The rows below give T cell receptor beta chains drawn from one sample of a study of cytomegalovirus exposure and HLA in healthy donors. TCRdb keeps only in-frame clones here, not all; method: immunoSEQ multiplex PCR. The sample holds about 200,000 clones, approximately 79% seen once. Sequenced sample: PBMCs. These receptors were obtained from a woman in her 30s in good health and CMV-seropositive. Each CDR3 is given with its conserved first and last residue. D genes are given only for firm matches. Rows give clone size only sometimes, using once, few, many, or a class for an expanded clone.

clone_size j_call v_call d_call cdr3_nt cdr3_aa
- TRBJ1-1 TRBV6-5 - TGTGCCAGCAGTTACTGGGCAGGGGATGCGACTGAAGCTTTCTTT CASSYWAGDATEAFF
- TRBJ2-7 TRBV7-8 - TGTGCCAGCAGCCTCTCGGGGGTGGCCTACGAGCAGTACTTC CASSLSGVAYEQYF
- TRBJ1-1 TRBV7-9 - TGTGCCAGCAGCTTAAACGTGGGCCTCGAAGCTTTCTTT CASSLNVGLEAFF
- TRBJ2-1 TRBV5-5 - TGTGCCAGCAGCTTGTTAGGAGAGAGCTCCTACAATGAGCAGTTCTTC CASSLLGESSYNEQFF
- TRBJ2-5 TRBV9 TRBD1 TGTGCCAGCGGACTGGGACAGGGGGGTGAGACCCAGTACTTC CASGLGQGGETQYF
few TRBJ1-3 TRBV6-1 - TGTGCCAGCAGTGAACCCGGTTACGCGAGGCATATATATTTT CASSEPGYARHIYF
- TRBJ2-7 TRBV4-2 TRBD2 TGTGCCAGCAGCCCGTACCGGAATAGCGGGAGGGCCTCGTCCTACGAGCAGTACTTC CASSPYRNSGRASSYEQYF
- TRBJ2-2 TRBV4-2 TRBD2 TGTGCCAGCAGCCAAGAAACCGGGGGGGGAACCGGGGAGCTGTTTTTT CASSQETGGGTGELFF
- TRBJ2-6 TRBV7-6 - TGTGCCAGCAGCTTTCTTCAGGACTCTGGGGCCAACGTCCTGACTTTC CASSFLQDSGANVLTF
- TRBJ1-5 TRBV19 TRBD1 TGTGCCAGTAGTATACAGACAGGGACCAGCCAGCATTTT CASSIQTGTSQHF
- TRBJ1-1 TRBV5-4 TRBD1 TGTGCCAGCAGCCACGGACAGGGCCTAAGGACTGAAGCTTTCTTT CASSHGQGLRTEAFF
few TRBJ2-7 TRBV11-2 - TGTGCCAGCAGCGCCCCCCTGCTAGGCACCCACGAGCAGTACTTC CASSAPLLGTHEQYF
- TRBJ2-7 TRBV10-3 - TGTGCCATCAGTGAGGACAACTCCTACGAGCAGTACTTC CAISEDNSYEQYF
few TRBJ1-1 TRBV6-5 TRBD1 TGTGCCAGCAGGCGACAGGGGAACACTGAAGCTTTCTTT CASRRQGNTEAFF
- TRBJ1-5 TRBV9 - TGTGCCAACAGCCCCGAGGGGGTTTATCAGCCCCAGCATTTT CANSPEGVYQPQHF
- TRBJ2-2 TRBV7-2 - TGTGCCAGCAGTACCAGGGTCCTGAACACCGGGGAGCTGTTTTTT CASSTRVLNTGELFF
- TRBJ2-7 TRBV11-3 TRBD1 TGTGCCAGCAGCTCCCGGGACAGGTTCTACGAGCAGTACTTC CASSSRDRFYEQYF
- TRBJ2-1 TRBV19 TRBD2 TGTGCCAGTAGTGACGGGACTAGCGGTTTCGATGAGCAGTTCTTC CASSDGTSGFDEQFF
- TRBJ1-3 TRBV6-6 - TGTGCCAGCAGTACGTACCCAGGGTCCGGAAACACCATATATTTT CASSTYPGSGNTIYF
- TRBJ2-1 TRBV19 TRBD2 TGTGCCAGCGCCCCTAGCGGGAGGTCCCCAAGCTCCTACAATGAGCAGTTCTTC CASAPSGRSPSSYNEQFF
- TRBJ2-3 TRBV6-1 - TGTGCCAGCAAGGTGGGGGGGCGCCGGACAGATACGCAGTATTTT CASKVGGRRTDTQYF
- TRBJ1-1 TRBV5-6 - TGTGCCAGCAGCTCTAAGATGAACACTGAAGCTTTCTTT CASSSKMNTEAFF
- TRBJ1-1 TRBV7-9 TRBD1 TGTGCCAGCAGCCCCGGACAGGGGAGAGCTGAAGCTTTCTTT CASSPGQGRAEAFF
few TRBJ2-1 TRBV11-3 TRBD2 TGTGCCAGCAGCACCCGAGCGGGAGGGACCTACAATGAGCAGTTCTTC CASSTRAGGTYNEQFF
once TRBJ1-1 TRBV5-8 - TGTGCCAGCAGCTGGAACAGCTACACTGAAGCTTTCTTT CASSWNSYTEAFF
- TRBJ2-3 TRBV15 - TGTGCCACCCAGGCAGGGGGCACAGATACGCAGTATTTT CATQAGGTDTQYF
- TRBJ1-2 TRBV5-1 - TGCGTCAGCAGCGCCCCCCCTCCGGGTGTGAACTATGGCTACACCTTC CVSSAPPPGVNYGYTF
- TRBJ2-1 TRBV14 - TGTGCCAGCAGCCAAGGCTCTTCGAGCTCCTACAATGAGCAGTTCTTC CASSQGSSSSYNEQFF
- TRBJ1-2 TRBV7-8 - TGTGCCAGCAGTTCACGGGGATTTAAGGTCGGCAGGCTGATCTATGGCTACACCTTC CASSSRGFKVGRLIYGYTF
- TRBJ2-2 TRBV10-2 TRBD2 TGCGCCAGCAGTTTCACTAGCGGGGCGAACACCGGGGAGCTGTTTTTT CASSFTSGANTGELFF
- TRBJ2-4 TRBV12-5 - TGTGCTAGTGGTTCGACAGGTATAGCCAAAAACATTCAGTACTTC CASGSTGIAKNIQYF
once TRBJ2-7 TRBV6-5 TRBD1 TGTGCCAGCAGTTCCGGGACAGCATCCTACGAGCAGTACTTC CASSSGTASYEQYF
few TRBJ1-3 TRBV11-2 TRBD1 TGTGCCAGCAGCTACGGACAGGGGGAATTTCGAGGAAACACCATATATTTT CASSYGQGEFRGNTIYF
- TRBJ1-3 TRBV9 - TGTGCCAGCAGCGTAGATAACAGCTATGGAAACACCATATATTTT CASSVDNSYGNTIYF
- TRBJ2-1 TRBV19 - TGTGCCAGTAGAAACTCAGGGGAGGGTGAGCAGTTCTTC CASRNSGEGEQFF
- TRBJ2-1 TRBV7-8 - TGTGCCAGCCGACCGGGAAGGGGGAAGGAGTGGGAGCAGTTCTTC CASRPGRGKEWEQFF
once TRBJ1-2 TRBV29-1 TRBD1 TGCAGCGTTCGGCGGGACAGGGTGGGGGGCTACACCTTC CSVRRDRVGGYTF
- TRBJ1-1 TRBV19 TRBD1 TGTGCCAGTAGGCAAACAGGGGGCTGGAACACTGAAGCTTTCTTT CASRQTGGWNTEAFF
- TRBJ2-7 TRBV21-1 - TGTGCCAGCAGCAAAGCGCCGGACAGGAACTACGAGCAGTACTTC CASSKAPDRNYEQYF
- TRBJ2-1 TRBV19 TRBD2 TGTGCCAGCCAGATGGGACTAGCGGGGGGAACATACAATGAGCAGTTCTTC CASQMGLAGGTYNEQFF
- TRBJ1-1 TRBV6-6 - TGTGCCAGCAGTTACGGCCGGGGAGACACTGAAGCTTTCTTT CASSYGRGDTEAFF
- TRBJ1-2 TRBV4-3 - TGCGCCAGCAGCCAAGGGAAACTACTGGGTGGCTACACCTTC CASSQGKLLGGYTF
- TRBJ2-2 TRBV25-1 TRBD2 TGTGCCAGCAGTGCGAATATCGGAACTAGCGGGCCTGAGGAGCTGTTTTTT CASSANIGTSGPEELFF
- TRBJ2-5 TRBV18 TRBD2 TGTGCCAGCTCACCAGGACTAGCCCAAGAGACCCAGTACTTC CASSPGLAQETQYF
- TRBJ1-4 TRBV9 - TGTGCCAGCAGCAGAGGGTGGGTGAGTGAAAAACTGTTTTTT CASSRGWVSEKLFF
- TRBJ2-1 TRBV7-9 TRBD2 TGTGCCAGCAGCTTATCTAGGACTAGCTACAATGAGCAGTTCTTC CASSLSRTSYNEQFF
- TRBJ2-1 TRBV4-3 - TGCGCCAGCAGCCAAGAAGAAACAGCTTACAATGAGCAGTTCTTC CASSQEETAYNEQFF
- TRBJ1-2 TRBV5-1 TRBD1 TGCGCCAGCAGCCCCGGACAGGGGAACTATGGCTACACCTTC CASSPGQGNYGYTF
- TRBJ1-2 TRBV5-1 TRBD1 TGCGCCAGCAGCTTGACAGGACAGGGGGCGAAAGGCTACACCTTC CASSLTGQGAKGYTF
few TRBJ1-3 TRBV4-1 - TGCGCCAGCAGCCTACCTACAGGAATTGGAATTCGCTCTGGAAACACCATATATTTT CASSLPTGIGIRSGNTIYF
- TRBJ1-6 TRBV15 - TGTGCCACCAGCAGGACAAGAGGGGGTAATTCACCCCTCCACTTT CATSRTRGGNSPLHF
- TRBJ2-7 TRBV6-1 - TGTGCCAGCAGTGGGGCGACAGGCGCACTCTACGAGCAGTACTTC CASSGATGALYEQYF
few TRBJ1-1 TRBV5-4 - TGTGCCAGCAGCCCAGGACAGATGAACACTGAAGCTTTCTTT CASSPGQMNTEAFF
- TRBJ2-1 TRBV18 - TGTGCCAGCTCACCGGAGAGAGGCGGGAATGACAATGAGCAGTTCTTC CASSPERGGNDNEQFF
once TRBJ1-5 TRBV19 - TGTGCCAGTAGTATAGTTCAGGGAAGCAATCAGCCCCAGCATTTT CASSIVQGSNQPQHF